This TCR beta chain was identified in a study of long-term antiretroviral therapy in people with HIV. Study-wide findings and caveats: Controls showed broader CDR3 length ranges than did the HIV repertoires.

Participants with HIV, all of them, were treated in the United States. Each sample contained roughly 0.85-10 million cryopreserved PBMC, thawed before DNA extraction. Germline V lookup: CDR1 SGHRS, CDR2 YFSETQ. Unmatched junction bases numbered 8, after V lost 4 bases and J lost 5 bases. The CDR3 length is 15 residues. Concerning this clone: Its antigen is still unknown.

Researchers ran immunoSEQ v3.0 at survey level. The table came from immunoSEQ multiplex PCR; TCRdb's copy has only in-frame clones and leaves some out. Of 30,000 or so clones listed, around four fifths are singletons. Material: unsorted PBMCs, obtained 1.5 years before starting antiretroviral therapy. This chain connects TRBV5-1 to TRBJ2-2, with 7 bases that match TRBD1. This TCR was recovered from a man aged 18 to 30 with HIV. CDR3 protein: CASSDGQVYTGELFF. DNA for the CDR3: TGCGCCAGCAGCGACGGACAGGTTTATACCGGGGAGCTGTTTTTT.